At least ten counts were recorded for the clone carrying this T cell receptor (beta chain). TCRdb reprocessed the 5' RACE reads via MiXCR and lists one record per CDR3 protein. The table shows some 120,000 distinct CDR3 sequences, with 9.5% to 15% occurring only once. As to time point: blood at routine non-recurrence follow-up after resection. Whole RNA came from tumor, nontumor lung or frozen PBMC and was sequenced without being sorted. The sample comes from a study of spatial heterogeneity in lung cancer. This receptor was taken from a male donor with early-stage non-small cell lung cancer. Sequencing was performed on PBMCs, taken at follow-up.

CDR3 sequence reads: CSATPGDSYGYTF. In DNA form, the CDR3 reads TGCAGTGCAACTCCGGGGGACAGCTATGGCTACACCTTC. The chain joins TRBV20-1 to TRBJ1-2, with 7 bases lining up with TRBD1. V dropped 6 bases and J dropped 4; count of bases not matched to a gene: 8. The CDR3 totals 13 residues. Germline CDR1 and CDR2: DFQATT and SNEGSKA (reference sequence).